This TCR beta chain was captured in a study of blood T cells in healthy people across ages. Study-level points and caveats: The study found more naive CD4+ cells and higher diversity in long-lived than aged donors.

This clonotype was seen more than once but under ten times. Its antigen is not known. Looked up from germline, CDR1 is SNHLY and CDR2 is FYNNEI. The V and J ends lost 5 bases and 11 bases respectively, with 24 bases between them. The CDR3 contains 15 residues. With a J-beta primer mix and a sample-barcoded 5' primer, a second PCR ran about 7 to 11 cycles. One entry per CDR3 protein results from TCRdb running MiXCR on the 5' RACE reads. The table records about 1,000,000 distinct CDR3 sequences, 40% to 55% of them present only once. The TCR sequence derives from a woman aged 55-70 years in good health. The material sequenced was blood. This chain links TRBV2 with TRBJ2-5; the D gene could be TRBD1 or TRBD2 (5 bases each). CDR3 sequence (DNA): TGTGCCAGCAGTCTCGAGGGACGAGCCTACAATGAGCAGTACTTC. It specifies CASSLEGRAYNEQYF.